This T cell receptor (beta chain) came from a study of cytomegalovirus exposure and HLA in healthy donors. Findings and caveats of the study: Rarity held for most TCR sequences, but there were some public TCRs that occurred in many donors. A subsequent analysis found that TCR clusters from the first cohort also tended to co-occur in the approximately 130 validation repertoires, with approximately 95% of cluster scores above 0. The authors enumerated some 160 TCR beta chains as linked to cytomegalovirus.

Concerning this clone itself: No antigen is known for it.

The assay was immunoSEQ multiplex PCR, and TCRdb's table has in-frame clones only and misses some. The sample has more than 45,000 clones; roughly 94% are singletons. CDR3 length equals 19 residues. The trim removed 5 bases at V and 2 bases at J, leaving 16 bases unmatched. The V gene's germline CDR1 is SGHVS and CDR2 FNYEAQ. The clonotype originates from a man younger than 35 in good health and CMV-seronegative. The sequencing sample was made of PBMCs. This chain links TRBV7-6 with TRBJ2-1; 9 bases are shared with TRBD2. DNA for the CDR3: TGTGCCAGCAGCAAGGTGTTGATTGGGCTAGCGGGAACCTACAATGAGCAGTTCTTC. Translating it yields CASSKVLIGLAGTYNEQFF. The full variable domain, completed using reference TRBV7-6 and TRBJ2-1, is GAGVSQSPRYKVTKRGQDVALRCDPISGHVSLYWYRQALGQGPEFLTYFNYEAQQDKSGLPNDRFSAERPEGSISTLTIQRTEQRDSAMYRCASSKVLIGLAGTYNEQFFGPGTRLTVL.